This T cell receptor (beta chain) was identified in a study of cytomegalovirus exposure and HLA in healthy donors. Study results and caveats: There were around 160 TCR beta chains listed as cytomegalovirus-associated.

The CDR3 consists of 16 residues. Germline V lookup: CDR1 MNHNY, CDR2 SVGAGI (reference sequence). Between the trimmed V and J ends, which lost 8 bases and 0 bases, there was a span of 17 bases. With respect to this clone: The target antigen is unknown.

PCR involved 60 Vbeta and 13 Jbeta primers. Assay used: immunoSEQ multiplex PCR; TCRdb lists only in-frame clones, some missing. The sample records roughly 52,000 clones, around 78% being singletons. The sequenced material came from PBMCs. The receptor comes from a female donor in good health and CMV-seronegative. This chain joins TRBV6-6 and TRBJ1-5; a weak D match, TRBD1 (5 bases). Written as DNA, the CDR3 is TGTGCCAGCCTCAGGGCGGGGGAAAATAGCAATCAGCCCCAGCATTTT. This codes for CASLRAGENSNQPQHF.